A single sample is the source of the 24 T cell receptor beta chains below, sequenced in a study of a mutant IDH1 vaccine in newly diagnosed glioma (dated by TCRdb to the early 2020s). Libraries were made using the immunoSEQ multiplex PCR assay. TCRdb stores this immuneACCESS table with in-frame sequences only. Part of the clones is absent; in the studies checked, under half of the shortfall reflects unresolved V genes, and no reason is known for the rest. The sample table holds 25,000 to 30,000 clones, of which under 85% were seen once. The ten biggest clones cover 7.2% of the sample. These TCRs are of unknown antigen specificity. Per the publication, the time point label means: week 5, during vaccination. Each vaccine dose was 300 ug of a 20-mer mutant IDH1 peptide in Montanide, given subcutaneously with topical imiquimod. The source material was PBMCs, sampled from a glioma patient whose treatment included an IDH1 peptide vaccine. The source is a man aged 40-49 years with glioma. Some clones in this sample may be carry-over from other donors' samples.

CDR3 loop: CASSPPTQGTEAFF. CDR3 bases: TGCGCCAGCAGCCCCCCAACCCAGGGCACTGAAGCTTTCTTT. J is TRBJ1-1 and V is TRBV5-1; D may be TRBD1 (5 bases). Germline-derived CDR1 and CDR2 are SGHRS and YFSETQ. V was pared by 4 bases and J by 4 bases, with 14 bases between. CDR3 length: 14 residues.

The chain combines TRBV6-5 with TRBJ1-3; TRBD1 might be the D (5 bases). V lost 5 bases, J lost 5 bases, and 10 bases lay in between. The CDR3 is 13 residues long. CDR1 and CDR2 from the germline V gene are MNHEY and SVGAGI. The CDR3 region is CASSTGARNTIYF. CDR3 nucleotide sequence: TGTGCCAGCAGTACCGGGGCTCGAAACACCATATATTTT.

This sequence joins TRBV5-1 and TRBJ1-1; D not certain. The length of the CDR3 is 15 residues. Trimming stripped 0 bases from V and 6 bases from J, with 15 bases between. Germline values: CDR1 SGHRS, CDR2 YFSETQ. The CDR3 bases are TGCGCCAGCAGCTTGGGCTGGACGGGTCGGGCTGAAGCTTTCTTT. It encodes CASSLGWTGRAEAFF.

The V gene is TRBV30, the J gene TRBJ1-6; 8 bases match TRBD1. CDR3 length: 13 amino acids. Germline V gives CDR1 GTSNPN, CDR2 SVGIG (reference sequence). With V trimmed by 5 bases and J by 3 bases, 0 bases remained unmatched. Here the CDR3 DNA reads TGTGCCTGGGGACAGGGCTATAATTCACCCCTCCACTTT. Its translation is CAWGQGYNSPLHF.

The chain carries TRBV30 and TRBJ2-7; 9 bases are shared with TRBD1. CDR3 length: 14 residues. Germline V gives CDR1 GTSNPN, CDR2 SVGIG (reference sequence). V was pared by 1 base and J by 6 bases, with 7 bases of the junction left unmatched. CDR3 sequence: CAWSGRTGAPEQYF. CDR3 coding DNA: TGTGCCTGGAGTGGAAGGACAGGGGCCCCCGAGCAGTACTTC.

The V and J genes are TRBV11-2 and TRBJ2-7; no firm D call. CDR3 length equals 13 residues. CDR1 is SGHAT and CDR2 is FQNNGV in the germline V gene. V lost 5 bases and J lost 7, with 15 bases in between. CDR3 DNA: TGTGCCAGCAGCCCACGGTTGGTCTGGGAGCAGTACTTC. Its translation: CASSPRLVWEQYF.

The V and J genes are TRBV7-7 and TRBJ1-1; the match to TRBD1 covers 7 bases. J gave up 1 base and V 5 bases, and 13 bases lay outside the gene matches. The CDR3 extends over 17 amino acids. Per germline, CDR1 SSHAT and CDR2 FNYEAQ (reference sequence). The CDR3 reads CASSRLDYRTGNTEAFF. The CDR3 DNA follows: TGTGCCAGCAGCCGCTTAGACTATAGGACAGGGAACACTGAAGCTTTCTTT.

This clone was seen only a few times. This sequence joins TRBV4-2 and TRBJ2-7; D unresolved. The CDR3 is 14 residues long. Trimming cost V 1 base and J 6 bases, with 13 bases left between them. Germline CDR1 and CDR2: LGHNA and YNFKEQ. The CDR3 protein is CASSQVAARGEQYF. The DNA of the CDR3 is TGTGCCAGCAGCCAAGTGGCAGCCCGCGGCGAGCAGTACTTC.

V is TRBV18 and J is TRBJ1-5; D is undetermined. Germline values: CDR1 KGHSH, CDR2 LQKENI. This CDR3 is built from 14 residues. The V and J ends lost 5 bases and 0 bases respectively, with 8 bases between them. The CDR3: CASSGDVSNQPQHF. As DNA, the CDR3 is TGTGCCAGCTCAGGAGACGTTAGCAATCAGCCCCAGCATTTT.

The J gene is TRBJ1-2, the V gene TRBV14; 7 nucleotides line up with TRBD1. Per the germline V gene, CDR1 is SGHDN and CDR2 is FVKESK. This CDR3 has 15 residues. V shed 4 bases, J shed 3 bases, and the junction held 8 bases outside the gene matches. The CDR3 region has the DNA TGTGCCAGCAGCCGAATAGGGGGCCCGCACTATGGCTACACCTTC. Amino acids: CASSRIGGPHYGYTF.

The CDR3 is CASSHEGSSPLHF. Written as DNA, the CDR3 is TGTGCCAGCAGTCATGAGGGGAGTTCACCCCTCCACTTT. The rearrangement joins TRBV27 to TRBJ1-6; tentatively, D is TRBD1 (5 bases). The CDR3 covers 13 residues. V was pared by 5 bases and J by 9 bases, with 11 bases between. CDR1 MNHEY and CDR2 SMNVEV come from the germline V gene (reference sequence).

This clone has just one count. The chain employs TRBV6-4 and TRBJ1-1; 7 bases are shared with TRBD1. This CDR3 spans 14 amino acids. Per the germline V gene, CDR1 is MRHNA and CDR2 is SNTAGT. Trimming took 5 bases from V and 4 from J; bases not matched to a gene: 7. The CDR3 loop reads CASSRTGVGTEAFF. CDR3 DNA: TGTGCCAGCAGTCGCACAGGGGTGGGCACTGAAGCTTTCTTT.

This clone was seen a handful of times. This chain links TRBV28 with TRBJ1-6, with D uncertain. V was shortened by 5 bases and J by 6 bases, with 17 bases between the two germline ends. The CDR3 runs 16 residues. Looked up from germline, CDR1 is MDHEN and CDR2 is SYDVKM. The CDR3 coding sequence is TGTGCCAGCAGTACCCTCTCCGGGGAGCCTAATTCACCCCTCCACTTT. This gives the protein CASSTLSGEPNSPLHF.

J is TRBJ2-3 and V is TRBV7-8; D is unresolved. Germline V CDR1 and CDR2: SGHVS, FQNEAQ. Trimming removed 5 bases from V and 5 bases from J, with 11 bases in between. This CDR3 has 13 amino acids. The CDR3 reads CASSIGPGDTQYF. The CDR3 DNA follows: TGTGCCAGCAGCATAGGGCCTGGAGATACGCAGTATTTT.

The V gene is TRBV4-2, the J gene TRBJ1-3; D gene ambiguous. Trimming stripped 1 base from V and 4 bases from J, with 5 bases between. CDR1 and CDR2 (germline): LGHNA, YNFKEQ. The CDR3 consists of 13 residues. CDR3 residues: CASSQVGGNTIYF. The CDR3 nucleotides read TGTGCCAGCAGCCAAGTGGGAGGAAACACCATATATTTT.

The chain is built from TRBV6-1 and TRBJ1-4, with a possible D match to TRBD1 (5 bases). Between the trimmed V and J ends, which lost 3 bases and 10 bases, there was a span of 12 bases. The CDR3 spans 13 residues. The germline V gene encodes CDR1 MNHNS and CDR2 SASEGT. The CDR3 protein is CASSEGRQGKLFF. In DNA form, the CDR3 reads TGTGCCAGCAGTGAGGGGCGTCAGGGAAAACTGTTTTTT.

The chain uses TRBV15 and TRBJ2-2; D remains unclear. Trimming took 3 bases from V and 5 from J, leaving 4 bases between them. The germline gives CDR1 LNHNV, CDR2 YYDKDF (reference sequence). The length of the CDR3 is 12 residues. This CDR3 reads CATSSRTGELFF. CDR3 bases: TGTGCCACCAGCAGCCGGACCGGGGAGCTGTTTTTT.

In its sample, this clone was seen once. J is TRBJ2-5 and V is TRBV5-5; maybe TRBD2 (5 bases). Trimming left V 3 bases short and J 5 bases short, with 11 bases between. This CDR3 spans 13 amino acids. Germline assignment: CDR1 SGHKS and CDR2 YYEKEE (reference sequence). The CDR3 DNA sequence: TGTGCCAGCAGCTGGGGAGTGGGGGAGACCCAGTACTTC. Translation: CASSWGVGETQYF.

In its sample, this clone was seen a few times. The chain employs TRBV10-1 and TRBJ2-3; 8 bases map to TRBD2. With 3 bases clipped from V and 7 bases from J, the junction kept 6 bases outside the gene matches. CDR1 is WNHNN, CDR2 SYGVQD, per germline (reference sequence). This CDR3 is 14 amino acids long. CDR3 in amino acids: CASSDLRGGNTQYF. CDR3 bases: TGCGCCAGCAGTGACCTTCGGGGGGGAAATACGCAGTATTTT.

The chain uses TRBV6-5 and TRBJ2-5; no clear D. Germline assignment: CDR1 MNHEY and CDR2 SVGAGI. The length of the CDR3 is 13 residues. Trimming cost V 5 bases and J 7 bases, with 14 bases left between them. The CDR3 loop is CASSKPGQRTQYF. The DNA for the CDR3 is TGTGCCAGCAGTAAACCGGGCCAACGGACCCAGTACTTC.

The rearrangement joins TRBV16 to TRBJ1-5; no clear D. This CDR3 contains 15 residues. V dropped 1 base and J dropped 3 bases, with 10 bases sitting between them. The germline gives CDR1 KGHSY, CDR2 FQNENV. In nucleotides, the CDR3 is TGTGCCAGCAGCCAATATGCTAGCGACAATCAGCCCCAGCATTTT. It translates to CASSQYASDNQPQHF.

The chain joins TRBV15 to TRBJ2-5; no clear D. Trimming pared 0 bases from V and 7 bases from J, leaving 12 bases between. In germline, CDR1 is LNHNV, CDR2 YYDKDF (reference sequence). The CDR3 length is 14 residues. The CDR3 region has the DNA TGTGCCACCAGCAGAGAGGCCAGCACGTGGACCCAGTACTTC. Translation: CATSREASTWTQYF.

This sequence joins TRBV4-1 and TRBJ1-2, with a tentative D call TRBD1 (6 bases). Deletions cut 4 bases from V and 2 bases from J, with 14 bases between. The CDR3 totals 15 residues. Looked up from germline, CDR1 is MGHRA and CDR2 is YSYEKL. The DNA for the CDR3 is TGCGCCAGCAGCCTTTGGGACACTCAAAACTATGGCTACACCTTC. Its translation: CASSLWDTQNYGYTF.

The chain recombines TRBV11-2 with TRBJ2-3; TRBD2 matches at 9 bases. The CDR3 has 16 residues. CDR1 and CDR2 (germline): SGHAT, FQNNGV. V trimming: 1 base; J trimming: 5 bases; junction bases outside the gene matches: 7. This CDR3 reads CASSLVASGGQDTQYF. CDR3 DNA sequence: TGTGCCAGCAGCTTAGTAGCGAGCGGGGGGCAAGATACGCAGTATTTT.